This is a list of T cell receptor beta chains from one sample in a study of blood T cell repertoires in COVID-19. Measured with immunoSEQ multiplex PCR; TCRdb has only the in-frame clones, and not every one. The table has 260,000 or so clones, approximately 86% seen once; the top ten hold around 0.67%. The sample consisted of peripheral blood. These receptors all stem from a human donor in a cohort sampled during active COVID-19. Both conserved end residues are part of each CDR3. A D gene is named only where the DNA matches it firmly. The size entry is marked missing in some rows and otherwise reads once, few, many or a size class.

d_gene,len,abundance,v_gene,j_gene,CDR3nt,CDR3aa
.,15,once,TRBV7-9,TRBJ2-1,TGTGCCAGCAGCCGCGACGGAGGATCCTACAATGAGCAGTTCTTC,CASSRDGGSYNEQFF
TRBD1,15,once,TRBV19,TRBJ1-4,TGTGCCAGTAGTCCCACCGACAGGGGTACTGAAAAACTGTTTTTT,CASSPTDRGTEKLFF
TRBD1,15,.,TRBV7-9,TRBJ1-1,TGTGCCAGCAGCTTAGGGTGGCAGGGGGACACTGAAGCTTTCTTT,CASSLGWQGDTEAFF
TRBD1,13,once,TRBV19,TRBJ2-7,TGTGCCAGTGGGACAGGGGGGTCCTACGAGCAGTACTTC,CASGTGGSYEQYF
TRBD1,13,.,TRBV6-5,TRBJ2-3,TGTGCCAGCGAAACAGGGGGCGGGTATACGCAGTATTTT,CASETGGGYTQYF
TRBD1,15,.,TRBV9,TRBJ2-1,TGTGCCAGCAGCGTAGGGACAGGGGACCTCAATGAGCAGTTCTTC,CASSVGTGDLNEQFF
TRBD2,17,.,TRBV7-2,TRBJ2-7,TGTGCCAGCAGCTTAGTAACTAGCGGGAGTCTCTCCTACGAGCAGTACTTC,CASSLVTSGSLSYEQYF
.,11,.,TRBV6-5,TRBJ1-1,TGTGCCAGCGAACGGTATCAAGAAGCTTTCTTT,CASERYQEAFF
TRBD2,19,once,TRBV19,TRBJ2-7,TGTGCCAGTAGTATAGTTGCTAGCGGGGGCACCCCCCCTTCCTACGAGCAGTACTTC,CASSIVASGGTPPSYEQYF
.,14,once,TRBV13,TRBJ1-2,TGTGCCAGCAGTCCAGGACAGAACAACTATGGCTACACCTTC,CASSPGQNNYGYTF
TRBD1,15,.,TRBV19,TRBJ1-2,TGTGCCAGTAGTACTACCGGGACAGGGGGCTATGGCTACACCTTC,CASSTTGTGGYGYTF
TRBD2,17,.,TRBV7-3,TRBJ2-1,TGTGCCAGCAGGATCGGGACTAGCGGGAGTTTGTGGAATGAGCAGTTCTTC,CASRIGTSGSLWNEQFF